A single sample gave rise to the 18 T cell receptor beta chains below, sequenced in a study of cytomegalovirus exposure and HLA in healthy donors (dated by TCRdb to about 2017). Libraries were built with the immunoSEQ multiplex PCR assay. For the multiplex PCR, a mixture combining 60 forward primers for TCR Vbeta segments and 13 reverse primers for TCR Jbeta segments was used. Here the immuneACCESS table is served through TCRdb, limited to in-frame sequences with V and J called. Missing clones are a known gap in these copies; in checked studies unresolved V genes cover under half, and the rest lacks a known reason. The sample table includes about 170,000 clones. The ten largest clones take up approximately 0.8% of the sample. The sample was PBMCs. These receptors originate from a woman between 18 and 29 years old in good health and CMV-seropositive.

V is TRBV5-1 and J is TRBJ1-3, with 7 bases identical to TRBD1. CDR3 length: 16 amino acids. Germline V CDR1 and CDR2: SGHRS, YFSETQ. With 0 bases clipped from V and 6 bases from J, the junction kept 9 bases outside the gene matches. CDR3 amino acids: CASSLGYDRELNTIYF. The DNA for the CDR3 is TGCGCCAGCAGCTTGGGGTACGACAGGGAACTAAACACCATATATTTT.

This chain links TRBV7-9 with TRBJ1-3; tentatively, D is TRBD1 (6 bases). Germline V gene sequence: CDR1 SEHNR, CDR2 FQNEAQ (reference sequence). Trimming removed 5 bases at V and 0 bases at J, with 11 bases between. The CDR3 extends over 15 amino acids. CDR3 nucleotides: TGTGCCAGCAGCCCCGGACAGCTCTCTGGAAACACCATATATTTT. Translated: CASSPGQLSGNTIYF.

The CDR3 sequence: CASSLGEGLGYTF. The CDR3 region has the DNA TGTGCCAGCAGCTTAGGAGAGGGTTTAGGCTACACCTTC. The V call is TRBV7-6, the J call TRBJ1-2; D gene uncertain. Germline-derived CDR1 and CDR2 are SGHVS and FNYEAQ. The CDR3 extends over 13 amino acids. V lost 1 base to trimming and J lost 8 bases, with 11 bases between them.

The V and J genes are TRBV7-9 and TRBJ1-6; D uncertain. Germline CDR1 reads SEHNR; CDR2 reads FQNEAQ (reference sequence). The length of the CDR3 is 18 residues. Trimming shortened V by 5 bases and J by 6 bases, and 23 bases separated the two germline ends. The CDR3 nucleotides are TGTGCCAGCAGCAAAACCTTAATGATTACTGTTTTTAATTCACCCCTCCACTTT. Protein sequence: CASSKTLMITVFNSPLHF.

V gene TRBV7-8 combines with J gene TRBJ1-1, with unresolved D. The CDR3 runs to 15 residues. V lost 4 bases, J lost 0 bases, and 12 bases lay in between. Germline CDR1 SGHVS, CDR2 FQNEAQ. CDR3 nucleotide sequence: TGTGCCAGCAGCTCGCCGGGCGGGATGAACACTGAAGCTTTCTTT. Encoded protein: CASSSPGGMNTEAFF. Variable domain in full (rest from reference TRBV7-8 and TRBJ1-1): GAGVSQSPRYKVAKRGQDVALRCDPISGHVSLFWYQQALGQGPEFLTYFQNEAQLDKSGLPSDRFFAERPEGSVSTLKIQRTQQEDSAVYLCASSSPGGMNTEAFFGQGTRLTVV.

This rearrangement joins TRBV9 to TRBJ2-2; a possible D gene is TRBD2 (6 bases). This CDR3 has 15 residues. V gave up 6 bases and J gave up 3 bases, with 15 bases separating them. The germline V gene has CDR1 SGDLS and CDR2 YYNGEE. CDR3 in amino acids: CASMSGSRDTGELFF. CDR3 DNA: TGTGCCAGCATGAGCGGGTCAAGGGACACCGGGGAGCTGTTTTTT.

The rearrangement joins TRBV18 to TRBJ1-3; D is uncertain. Trimming pared 2 bases from V and 0 bases from J, leaving 11 bases between. Germline CDR1 and CDR2: KGHSH and LQKENI. The CDR3 has 16 amino acids. The CDR3 DNA reads TGTGCCAGCTCACCATCGACACCGAACTCTGGAAACACCATATATTTT. It codes for CASSPSTPNSGNTIYF.

The genes are TRBV18 and TRBJ2-1, with D possibly being TRBD2 (6 bases). Trimming removed 3 bases from V and 7 bases from J, with 16 bases in between. This CDR3 contains 15 residues. Per the germline V gene, CDR1 is KGHSH and CDR2 is LQKENI. CDR3 in DNA: TGTGCCAGCTCACCGGACTACCCCATCACGAATGAGCAGTTCTTC. It translates to CASSPDYPITNEQFF.

For the CDR3, the DNA is TGTGCCAGCAGCCCCAAGACTAGCGGGGCTGAGGAGCAGTTCTTC. This sequence encodes CASSPKTSGAEEQFF. The gene calls are TRBV7-9 and TRBJ2-1; 11 nucleotides match TRBD2. CDR1 SEHNR and CDR2 FQNEAQ come from the germline V gene (reference sequence). The junction had 10 bases not matched to a gene; V was cut back by 5 bases and J by 10 bases. This CDR3 spans 15 amino acids.

The chain links TRBV6-9 to TRBJ1-4; TRBD1 is a possible D gene (6 bases). Germline V gene lookup returns CDR1 MNHGY and CDR2 SVAAGI. Trimming stripped 2 bases from V and 6 bases from J, with 16 bases between. The CDR3 is 16 amino acids. In DNA form, the CDR3 reads TGTGCCAGCAGTTATAAGGGGGTCGCGAGGGATGAAAAACTGTTTTTT. This encodes CASSYKGVARDEKLFF.

This chain links TRBV10-3 with TRBJ1-4; weak D call: TRBD1 (5 bases). This CDR3 region has 13 residues. From germline, CDR1 is ENHRY and CDR2 SYGVKD. V was clipped by 10 bases and J by 6 bases, with 15 bases between them. The CDR3 coding sequence is TGTGCCACCCGGGCAGGGCCTGATGAAAAACTGTTTTTT. Translated: CATRAGPDEKLFF.

The chain couples TRBV7-2 to TRBJ2-7, with D perhaps matching TRBD1 (5 bases). Trimming removed 0 bases from V and 1 base from J, with 7 bases in between. Germline V gives CDR1 SGHTA, CDR2 FQGNSA. This CDR3 has 14 amino acids. CDR3: CASSLARQSYEQYF. CDR3 DNA: TGTGCCAGCAGCTTAGCGCGACAGTCCTACGAGCAGTACTTC.

The chain is built from TRBV6-5 and TRBJ1-2, with 8 bases that match TRBD1. Germline-derived CDR1 and CDR2 are MNHEY and SVGAGI. Trimming removed 4 bases from V and 3 bases from J; junction bases left unmatched: 10. This CDR3 spans 16 amino acids. The CDR3 sequence: CASSWSRGQVHYGYTF. As DNA, the CDR3 is TGTGCCAGCAGTTGGTCCAGGGGGCAGGTTCACTATGGCTACACCTTC.

CDR3 sequence reads: CASSLAPDQETQYF. CDR3 nucleotide sequence: TGTGCCAGCAGCTTAGCCCCGGACCAAGAGACCCAGTACTTC. The chain joins TRBV7-9 to TRBJ2-5; no reliable D call. V gave up 0 bases and J gave up 0 bases, with 5 bases separating them. The germline gives CDR1 SEHNR, CDR2 FQNEAQ (reference sequence). This CDR3 is built from 14 residues.

V gene TRBV10-1 combines with J gene TRBJ1-3; a weak D match, TRBD1 (5 bases). CDR3 size: 14 residues. The V gene lost 5 bases and the J gene lost 8 bases, with 16 bases spanning the gap. Germline V gene lookup returns CDR1 WNHNN and CDR2 SYGVQD (reference sequence). The CDR3 DNA reads TGCGCCAGCAGTCCACGGACAAATGAGGACACCATATATTTT. Translation: CASSPRTNEDTIYF.

The rearrangement links TRBV18 to TRBJ1-1; possibly TRBD1 for D (6 bases). Trimming removed 1 base from V and 10 bases from J, with 10 bases in between. The CDR3 length is 12 residues. Germline V CDR1 and CDR2: KGHSH, LQKENI. The CDR3 loop reads CASSPQDSAAFF. For the CDR3, the DNA is TGTGCCAGCTCACCACAGGACAGTGCAGCTTTCTTT. The full variable domain, its missing parts supplied by reference TRBV18 and TRBJ1-1, is NAGVMQNPRHLVRRRGQEARLRCSPMKGHSHVYWYRQLPEEGLKFMVYLQKENIIDESGMPKERFSAEFPKEGPSILRIQQVVRGDSAAYFCASSPQDSAAFFGQGTRLTVV.

The J gene is TRBJ2-1, the V gene TRBV7-7; no definite D call. V dropped 1 base and J dropped 5 bases, with 6 bases sitting between them. The germline V gene encodes CDR1 SSHAT and CDR2 FNYEAQ (reference sequence). This CDR3 spans 13 amino acids. CDR3: CASSLVQNNEQFF. CDR3 nucleotide sequence: TGTGCCAGCAGCTTAGTACAAAACAATGAGCAGTTCTTC. Supplemented by reference TRBV7-7 and TRBJ2-1, the full variable domain reads GAGVSQSPRYKVTKRGQDVTLRCDPISSHATLYWYQQALGQGPEFLTYFNYEAQPDKSGLPSDRFSAERPEGSISTLTIQRTEQRDSAMYRCASSLVQNNEQFFGPGTRLTVL.

The chain couples TRBV15 to TRBJ1-4; D not resolved. Looked up from germline, CDR1 is LNHNV and CDR2 is YYDKDF (reference sequence). Trimming took off 2 bases at V and 0 bases at J, with 7 bases between the two ends. CDR3 length equals 15 residues. The CDR3 nucleotides are TGTGCCACCAGCAGACAGGTGGCAACTAATGAAAAACTGTTTTTT. Protein product: CATSRQVATNEKLFF.